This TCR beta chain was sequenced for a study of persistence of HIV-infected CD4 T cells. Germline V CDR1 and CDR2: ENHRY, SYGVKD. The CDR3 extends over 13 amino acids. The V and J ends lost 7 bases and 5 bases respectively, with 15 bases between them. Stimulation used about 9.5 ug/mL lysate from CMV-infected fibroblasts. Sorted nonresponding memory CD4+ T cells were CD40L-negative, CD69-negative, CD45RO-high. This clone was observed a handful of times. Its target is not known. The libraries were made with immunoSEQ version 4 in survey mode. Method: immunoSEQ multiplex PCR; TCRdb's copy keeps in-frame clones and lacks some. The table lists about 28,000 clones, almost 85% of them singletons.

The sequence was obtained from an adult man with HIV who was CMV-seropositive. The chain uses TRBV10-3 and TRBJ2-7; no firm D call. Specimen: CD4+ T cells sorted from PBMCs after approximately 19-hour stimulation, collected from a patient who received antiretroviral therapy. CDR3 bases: TGTGCCATCAAGGATAGGCCCACCAACGAGCAGTACTTC. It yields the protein CAIKDRPTNEQYF.